What follows are 29 T cell receptor beta chains derived from one specimen sequenced in a study of T cell repertoires in cytomegalovirus infection (dated by TCRdb to about 2019). The treatment or condition label corresponds to: in vitro stimulation with specific CMV peptide epitopes to enrich CMV-specific T cells. Sequencing took place on an Illumina HiSeq 1500. Using fastp trimming at Q25 and MiXCR clonotype assembly, TCRdb reanalyzed the public sequencing data and kept in-frame beta chains. When rows share a CDR3 protein, they turn into one entry using the most common DNA and genes. The sample data list about 350,000 distinct CDR3 sequences, and about 35% of these were observed just once. Approximately 13% of the sample is held by the ten biggest clonotypes. Which antigens these TCRs recognize remains unknown. Here the sequenced sample was cultured PBMCs, taken from culture after CMV antigen stimulation. The receptors originated from a human donor in good health (CMV status not recorded). Some clones in this sample may be carry-over from other donors' samples.

This clonotype was picked up a small number of times. This chain uses TRBV18 with TRBJ2-2, with a weak D call TRBD1 (6 bases). V was shortened by 1 base and J by 0 bases, with 9 bases between the two germline ends. Germline-derived CDR1 and CDR2 are KGHSH and LQKENI. CDR3 size: 16 residues. CDR3: CASSPQGTTNTGELFF. In DNA, the CDR3 is TGTGCCAGCTCACCACAGGGGACAACGAACACCGGGGAGCTGTTTTTT.

The chain recombines TRBV7-9 with TRBJ2-7; D ambiguous. Trimming cost V 5 bases and J 2 bases, with 16 bases left between them. The CDR3 spans 15 residues. Germline-derived CDR1 and CDR2 are SEHNR and FQNEAQ (reference sequence). The DNA of the CDR3 is TGTGCCAGCAGCCCACCCATCACCCAGACCTACGAGCAGTACGTC. As protein: CASSPPITQTYEQYV.

This clonotype was observed many times. This chain joins TRBV7-8 and TRBJ1-1, with unresolved D. Looked up from germline, CDR1 is SGHVS and CDR2 is FQNEAQ. The CDR3 sequence is 14 residues long. V lost 7 bases and J 11 bases, leaving 23 bases between the germline ends. The CDR3 DNA reads TGTGCCAGCAACGAGAAGCCCCCCCGGGATGGGGCTTTCTTT. Its protein is CASNEKPPRDGAFF.

This chain joins TRBV23-1 and TRBJ2-7, with D unclear. TRBV23-1 is filed as an ORF, its function uncertain. Trimming stripped 7 bases from V and 1 base from J, with 8 bases between. The CDR3 sequence is 12 residues long. The chain's CDR3 is CASIGLSYEQYV. The CDR3 coding sequence is TGCGCCAGCATTGGGCTATCCTACGAGCAGTACGTC.

A few counts support this clonotype. The CDR3 is CASSSDPEAAITEAFF. In DNA form, the CDR3 reads TGTGCCAGCAGCTCCGACCCCGAGGCCGCAATCACTGAAGCTTTCTTT. This rearrangement joins TRBV7-2 to TRBJ1-1; D not resolved. This CDR3 has 16 amino acids. Germline V gene data show CDR1 as SGHTA and CDR2 as FQGNSA. Trimming removed 4 bases at V and 4 bases at J, with 19 bases between.

Details on this clonotype: The germline gene is not matched at one end of the junction; a read error may be the cause. The V gene is TRBV28, the J gene TRBJ1-2, with 7 bases identical to TRBD1. The CDR3 has 15 residues. Per germline, CDR1 MDHEN and CDR2 SYDVKM. CDR3 nucleotides: TGTGCCAGCAGTTCCACCGGGACAGCCAACTATGGCGACACCTTC. This encodes CASSSTGTANYGDTF.

This clonotype appeared a few times. The chain has TRBV4-3 and TRBJ2-5; D call uncertain. V lost 3 bases and J lost 1, with 15 bases in between. The germline V gene has CDR1 LGHNA and CDR2 YSLEER. There are 16 residues in the CDR3. The CDR3 DNA reads as TGCGCCAGCAGCCAGGACCAACTGGGCCCCCAAGAGACCCAGTACTTC. Translating gives CASSQDQLGPQETQYF.

The V gene is TRBV7-1, the J gene TRBJ2-3; D is undetermined. TRBV7-1 is labeled an ORF, and its function is uncertain. The CDR3 is 14 residues long. With 5 bases removed from V and 6 bases from J, the gap between germline ends came to 15 bases. CDR3 region: CASSPGRPPDTQYF. The CDR3 nucleotides are TGTGCCAGCAGCCCCGGTCGGCCCCCCGATACGCAGTATTTT.

The genes are TRBV7-2 and TRBJ2-5; 12 bases are a match to TRBD2. The germline V gene has CDR1 SGHTA and CDR2 FQGNSA. The CDR3 has 16 residues. V lost 4 bases, J lost 5 bases, and 8 bases stayed unmatched. CDR3 loop: CASSSKTSGSGETQYF. The CDR3 region has the DNA TGTGCCAGCAGCTCCAAGACTAGCGGGAGCGGGGAGACCCAGTACTTC.

This clonotype occurred once. The rearrangement links TRBV30 to TRBJ1-2, with a weak D call TRBD1 (5 bases). Germline V gene lookup returns CDR1 GTSNPN and CDR2 SVGIG (reference sequence). This CDR3 contains 13 residues. The V end lost 0 bases, the J end lost 0 bases, and 5 bases lay between the germline ends. CDR3 residues: CAWSVQANYGYTF. The CDR3 coding sequence is TGTGCCTGGAGTGTACAGGCTAACTATGGCTACACCTTC. The complete variable domain, with remaining parts taken from reference TRBV30 and TRBJ1-2, reads SQTIHQWPATLVQPVGSPLSLECTVEGTSNPNLYWYRQAAGRGLQLLFYSVGIGQISSEVPQNLSASRPQDRQFILSSKKLLLSDSGFYLCAWSVQANYGYTFGSGTRLTVV.

V gene TRBV5-6 combines with J gene TRBJ1-5; D ambiguous. The CDR3 has 14 residues. Trimming stripped 3 bases from V and 6 bases from J, with 13 bases between. CDR1 is SGHDT, CDR2 YYEEEE, per germline. The CDR3 bases are TGTGCCAGCAGCTACCGGTGGGTCTCTCAGCCCCAGCATTTT. Its translation: CASSYRWVSQPQHF.

The chain uses TRBV4-1 and TRBJ2-4, with D unclear. Germline V gives CDR1 MGHRA, CDR2 YSYEKL. CDR3 length: 14 residues. V was cut by 3 bases and J by 8 bases, with 14 bases left in between. The CDR3 region has the DNA TGCGCCAGCAGCCAGGATACTCCGGCAGACATTCAGTACTTC. It encodes CASSQDTPADIQYF.

A few counts support this clonotype. The rearrangement links TRBV28 to TRBJ1-2; unclear D gene. V dropped 3 bases and J dropped 4 bases, with 9 bases sitting between them. The CDR3 has 13 amino acids. Germline V lookup: CDR1 MDHEN, CDR2 SYDVKM. CDR3 bases: TGTGCCAGCAGTTTTCGAAGTTTCTATGGCTACACCTTC. The encoded protein is CASSFRSFYGYTF.

The V gene is TRBV6-2 or TRBV6-3, the J gene TRBJ2-5; unclear D gene. This CDR3 spans 18 amino acids. The V gene's germline CDR1 is MNHEY and CDR2 SVGEGT. V was cut by 0 bases and J by 5 bases, with 22 bases left in between. The CDR3 spells CASSYSTLRARLGETQYF. CDR3 coding DNA: TGTGCCAGCAGTTACTCCACCCTTCGAGCCAGGTTGGGGGAGACCCAGTACTTC.

The chain links TRBV7-2 to TRBJ2-1, with D tentatively TRBD2 (6 bases). The CDR3 spans 15 residues. The V gene's germline CDR1 is SGHTA and CDR2 FQGNSA. V lost 1 base, J lost 5 bases, and 12 bases lay in between. DNA of the CDR3: TGTGCCAGCAGCTTAGACGGCGGGATCAACAATGAGCAGTTCTTC. Its protein product is CASSLDGGINNEQFF.

The V call is TRBV28, the J call TRBJ2-1; D remains unclear. The V gene lost 2 bases and the J gene lost 12 bases, with 8 bases spanning the gap. Per germline, CDR1 MDHEN and CDR2 SYDVKM. The CDR3 spans 11 residues. The CDR3 region has the DNA TGTGCCAGCAGTTTAGCTTATGGGCAGTTCTTC. This sequence encodes CASSLAYGQFF.

The chain combines TRBV6-2 or TRBV6-3 with TRBJ1-2; 9 nucleotides line up with TRBD1. Per germline, CDR1 MNHEY and CDR2 SVGEGT. J lost 4 bases, V lost 0 bases, and 12 bases had no gene match. The CDR3 extends over 18 amino acids. The CDR3 nucleotides are TGTGCCAGCAGTTACTCCGGGGACAGGGTCCTCACAGTCTATGGCTACACCTTC. Protein sequence: CASSYSGDRVLTVYGYTF.

The chain uses TRBV11-3 and TRBJ2-3, with TRBD2 as a possible D gene (5 bases). The ends were cut back, 0 bases at V and 4 bases at J, with 11 bases in the middle. The CDR3 covers 15 residues. Germline CDR1 and CDR2: SGHNT and YENEEA. The CDR3 sequence: CASSLERVGADTQYF. DNA of the CDR3: TGTGCCAGCAGCTTAGAACGGGTCGGGGCAGATACGCAGTATTTT.

This sequence joins TRBV7-2 and TRBJ2-7, with 9 bases identical to TRBD1. Looked up from germline, CDR1 is SGHTA and CDR2 is FQGNSA. Trimming removed 1 base from V and 6 bases from J; junction bases left unmatched: 10. The CDR3 runs to 16 residues. The CDR3 sequence: CASSLGGPGQGGEQYF. The CDR3 coding sequence is TGTGCCAGCAGCTTAGGGGGACCGGGACAGGGCGGCGAGCAGTACTTC.

CDR3 nucleotides: TGTGCCAGCAGCTTAACAGGACTAGCGGGCGTAGATACGCAGTATTTT. Translated: CASSLTGLAGVDTQYF. This chain links TRBV7-8 with TRBJ2-3; TRBD2 matches 11 bases. The V and J ends lost 2 bases and 5 bases, in that order; junction bases with no gene match: 6. The CDR3 spans 16 residues. The germline V gene has CDR1 SGHVS and CDR2 FQNEAQ.

The CDR3 coding sequence is TGTGCCAGCAGCCTAGGGCAGCCAGCCGAGCAGTACTTC. Its translation: CASSLGQPAEQYF. V is TRBV7-2 and J is TRBJ2-7; D unresolved. The CDR3 runs 13 residues. The germline gives CDR1 SGHTA, CDR2 FQGNSA. The V gene lost 5 bases and the J gene lost 6 bases, with 14 bases spanning the gap.

The gene calls are TRBV7-2 and TRBJ2-6, with 9 bases matching TRBD1. The J segment lost 1 base and the V segment lost 5 bases, leaving 9 bases of the junction unmatched. This CDR3 is built from 18 residues. Germline assignment: CDR1 SGHTA and CDR2 FQGNSA. CDR3 residues: CASSHPRTGDSGANVLTF. CDR3 sequence (DNA): TGTGCCAGCAGCCACCCCAGGACAGGGGATTCTGGGGCCAACGTCCTGACTTTC. Full variable domain (remainder filled in from reference TRBV7-2 and TRBJ2-6): GAGVSQSPSNKVTEKGKDVELRCDPISGHTALYWYRQSLGQGLEFLIYFQGNSAPDKSGLPSDRFSAERTGGSVSTLTIQRTQQEDSAVYLCASSHPRTGDSGANVLTFGAGSRLTVL.

The rearrangement joins TRBV7-7 to TRBJ2-5; 8 bases line up with TRBD2. Trimming at V came to 5 bases and at J to 2 bases, leaving 4 bases not matched to a gene. The CDR3 is 14 amino acids. CDR1 and CDR2 (germline): SSHAT, FNYEAQ (reference sequence). The CDR3 is CASSPGTRQETQYF. The CDR3 DNA reads as TGTGCCAGCAGCCCCGGGACTAGACAAGAGACCCAGTACTTC.

The CDR3 loop reads CASSYSAAGGAGTEAFF. The CDR3 DNA reads TGTGCCAGCAGTTACTCGGCGGCTGGGGGGGCGGGAACTGAAGCTTTCTTT. This chain joins TRBV6-5 and TRBJ1-1, with a weak D call TRBD1 (6 bases). Germline assignment: CDR1 MNHEY and CDR2 SVGAGI. The germline V and J ends were trimmed by 0 bases and 5 bases, with 19 bases remaining between them. The CDR3 extends over 17 amino acids.

The table lists this clonotype with a few counts. The chain recombines TRBV19 with TRBJ2-3; 11 bases fit TRBD2. Unmatched junction bases numbered 8, after V lost 3 bases and J lost 9 bases. Germline CDR1 is LNHDA and CDR2 is SQIVND (reference sequence). This CDR3 has 15 residues. In DNA, the CDR3 is TGTGCCAGTAGTATTTCGACACTAGCGGGAGTAACGCAGTATTTT. Its protein product is CASSISTLAGVTQYF.

This chain links TRBV20-1 with TRBJ2-7, with 7 bases lining up with TRBD2. The ends lost 4 bases at V and 3 bases at J; junction bases unmatched: 21. In germline, CDR1 is DFQATT, CDR2 SNEGSKA (reference sequence). The CDR3 spans 18 residues. The CDR3 here is CSAIPSGTTFRGNYEQYF. In DNA form, the CDR3 reads TGCAGTGCTATTCCCAGCGGGACCACTTTCCGGGGGAACTACGAGCAGTACTTC.

The genes are TRBV6-2 or TRBV6-3 and TRBJ2-5; a weak D match, TRBD2 (6 bases). Per the germline V gene, CDR1 is MNHEY and CDR2 is SVGEGT. There are 15 residues in the CDR3. V lost 4 bases and J lost 1, with 13 bases in between. The CDR3 loop reads CASSSGVRGQETQYF. In DNA, the CDR3 is TGTGCCAGCAGTTCGGGGGTTAGGGGCCAAGAGACCCAGTACTTC.

This clonotype was counted many times. The chain has TRBV7-2 and TRBJ1-2; 9 bases agree with TRBD1. The CDR3 extends over 18 amino acids. In germline, CDR1 is SGHTA, CDR2 FQGNSA. J gave up 5 bases and V 2 bases, and 15 bases lay outside the gene matches. The chain's CDR3 is CASSLRVLGTGFDYGYTF. DNA for the CDR3: TGTGCCAGCAGCTTACGTGTCCTCGGGACAGGGTTCGATTATGGCTACACCTTC.

This clonotype was seen only a few times. This chain connects TRBV7-8 to TRBJ2-7, with D tentatively TRBD2 (5 bases). V lost 5 bases and J 0 bases, leaving 14 bases between the germline ends. Per germline, CDR1 SGHVS and CDR2 FQNEAQ. This CDR3 is 15 amino acids long. The CDR3 coding sequence is TGTGCCAGCAGCCTTACCGAGGGCCGCTCCTACGAGCAGTACTTC. This encodes CASSLTEGRSYEQYF.